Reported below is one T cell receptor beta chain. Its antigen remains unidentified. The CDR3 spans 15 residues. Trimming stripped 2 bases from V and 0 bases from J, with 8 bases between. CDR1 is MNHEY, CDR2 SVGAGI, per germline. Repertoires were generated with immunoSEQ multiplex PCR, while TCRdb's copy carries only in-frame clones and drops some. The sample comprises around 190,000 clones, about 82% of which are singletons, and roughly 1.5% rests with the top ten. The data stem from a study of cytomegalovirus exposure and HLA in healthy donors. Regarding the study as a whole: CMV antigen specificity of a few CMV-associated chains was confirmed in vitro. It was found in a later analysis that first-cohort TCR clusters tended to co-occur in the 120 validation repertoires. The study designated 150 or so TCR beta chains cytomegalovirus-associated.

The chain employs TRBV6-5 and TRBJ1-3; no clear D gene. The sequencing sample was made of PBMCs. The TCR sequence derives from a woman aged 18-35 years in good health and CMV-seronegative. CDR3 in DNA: TGTGCCAGCAGTTACACCGCCTACTCTGGAAACACCATATATTTT. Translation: CASSYTAYSGNTIYF.